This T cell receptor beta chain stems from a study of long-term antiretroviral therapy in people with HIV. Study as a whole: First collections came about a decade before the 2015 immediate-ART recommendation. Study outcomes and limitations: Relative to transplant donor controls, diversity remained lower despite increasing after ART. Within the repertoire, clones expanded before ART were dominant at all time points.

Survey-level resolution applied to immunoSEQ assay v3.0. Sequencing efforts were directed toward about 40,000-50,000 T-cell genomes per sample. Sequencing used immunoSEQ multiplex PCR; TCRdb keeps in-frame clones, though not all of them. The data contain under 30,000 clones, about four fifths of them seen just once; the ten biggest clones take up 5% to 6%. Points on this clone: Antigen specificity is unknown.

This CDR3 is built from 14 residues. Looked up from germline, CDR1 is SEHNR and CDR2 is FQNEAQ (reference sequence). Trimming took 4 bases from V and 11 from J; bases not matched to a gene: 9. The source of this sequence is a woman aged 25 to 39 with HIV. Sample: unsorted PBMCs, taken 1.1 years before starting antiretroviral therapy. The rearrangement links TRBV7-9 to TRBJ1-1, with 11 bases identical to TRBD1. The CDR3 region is CASSSPGQGVGAFF. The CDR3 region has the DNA TGTGCCAGCAGCTCCCCGGGACAGGGGGTTGGGGCTTTCTTT.